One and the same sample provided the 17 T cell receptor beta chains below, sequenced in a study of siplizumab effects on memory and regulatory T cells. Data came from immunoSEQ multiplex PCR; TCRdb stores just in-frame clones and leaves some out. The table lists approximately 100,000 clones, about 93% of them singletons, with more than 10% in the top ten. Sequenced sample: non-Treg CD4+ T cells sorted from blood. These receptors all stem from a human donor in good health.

CDR3 DNA sequence: TGTGCCAGCAGTTTGAAGCGGGTATCCTACGAGCAGTACTTC. Translating it yields CASSLKRVSYEQYF. This sequence joins TRBV28 and TRBJ2-7, with D maybe TRBD2 (6 bases). With 3 bases removed from V and 1 base from J, the gap between germline ends came to 10 bases. CDR1 and CDR2 from the germline V gene are MDHEN and SYDVKM. The CDR3 spans 14 residues.

CDR3 in amino acids: CASSLVEIRNEQYF. The CDR3 nucleotides read TGCGCCAGCAGCTTGGTAGAGATCAGAAACGAGCAGTACTTC. This sequence joins TRBV5-1 and TRBJ2-7; D ambiguous. The CDR3 contains 14 residues. Trimming cost V 0 bases and J 5 bases, with 12 bases left between them. Looked up from germline, CDR1 is SGHRS and CDR2 is YFSETQ. Filled out from reference TRBV5-1 and TRBJ2-7, the complete variable domain reads KAGVTQTPRYLIKTRGQQVTLSCSPISGHRSVSWYQQTPGQGLQFLFEYFSETQRNKGNFPGRFSGRQFSNSRSEMNVSTLELGDSALYLCASSLVEIRNEQYFGPGTRLTVT.

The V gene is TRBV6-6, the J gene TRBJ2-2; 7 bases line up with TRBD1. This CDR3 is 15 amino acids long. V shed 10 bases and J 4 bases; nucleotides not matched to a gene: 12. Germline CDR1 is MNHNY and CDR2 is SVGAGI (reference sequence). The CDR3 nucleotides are TGTGCCACCTCATTGATGACAGGGCTCACCGGGGAGCTGTTTTTT. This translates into CATSLMTGLTGELFF.

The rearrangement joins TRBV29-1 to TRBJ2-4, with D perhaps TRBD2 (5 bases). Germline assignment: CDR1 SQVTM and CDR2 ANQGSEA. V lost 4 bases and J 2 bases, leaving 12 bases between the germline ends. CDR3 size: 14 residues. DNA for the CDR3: TGCAGCGTTGTTGAGGGTGCCTCCAAAAACATTCAGTACTTC. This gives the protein CSVVEGASKNIQYF.

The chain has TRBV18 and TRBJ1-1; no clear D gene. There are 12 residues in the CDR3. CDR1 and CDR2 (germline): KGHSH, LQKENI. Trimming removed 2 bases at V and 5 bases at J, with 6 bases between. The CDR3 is CASSPGDTEAFF. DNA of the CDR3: TGTGCCAGCTCACCAGGGGATACTGAAGCTTTCTTT.

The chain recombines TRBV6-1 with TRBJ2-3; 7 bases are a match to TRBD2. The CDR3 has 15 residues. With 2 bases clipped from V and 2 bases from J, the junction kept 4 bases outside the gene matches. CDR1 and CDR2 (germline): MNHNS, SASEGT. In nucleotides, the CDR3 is TGTGCCAGCAGTGAACAGCTAGCGGACACAGATACGCAGTATTTT. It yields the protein CASSEQLADTDTQYF.

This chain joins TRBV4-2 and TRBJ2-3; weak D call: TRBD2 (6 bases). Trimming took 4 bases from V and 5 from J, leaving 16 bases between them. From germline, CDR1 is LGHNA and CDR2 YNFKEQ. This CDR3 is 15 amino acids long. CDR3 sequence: CASSPGGEMGDTQYF. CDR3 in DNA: TGTGCCAGCAGCCCCGGGGGAGAGATGGGAGATACGCAGTATTTT.

The CDR3 here is CASSSRGTDTQYF. CDR3 bases: TGTGCCAGCAGCTCCCGGGGGACAGATACGCAGTATTTT. The chain uses TRBV7-9 and TRBJ2-3, with a tentative D call TRBD2 (6 bases). Germline CDR1 SEHNR, CDR2 FQNEAQ (reference sequence). V lost 4 bases, J lost 3 bases, and 8 bases lay in between. The length of the CDR3 is 13 residues.

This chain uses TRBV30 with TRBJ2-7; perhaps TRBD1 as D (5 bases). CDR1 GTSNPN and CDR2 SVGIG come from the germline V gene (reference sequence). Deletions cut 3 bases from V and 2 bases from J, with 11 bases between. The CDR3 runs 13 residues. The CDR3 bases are TGTGCCTGGAGAAAGGGGTCCCCCTACGAGCAGTACTTC. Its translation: CAWRKGSPYEQYF.

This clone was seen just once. This chain's CDR3 is CASSYSSRDRGSEQYF. The CDR3 DNA is TGTGCCAGCAGTTACTCAAGCCGGGACAGGGGCAGCGAGCAGTACTTC. V usage is TRBV6-5 and J usage is TRBJ2-7, with 10 bases fitting TRBD1. The V gene end was trimmed by 0 bases and the J gene end by 6 bases; junction bases not matched to a gene: 8. The CDR3 covers 16 residues. CDR1 and CDR2 from the germline V gene are MNHEY and SVGAGI.

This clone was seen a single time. CDR3 region: CASSTPGTGFYEQYF. The CDR3 region has the DNA TGTGCCAGTAGTACACCCGGGACAGGGTTCTACGAGCAGTACTTC. The chain is built from TRBV19 and TRBJ2-7, with 9 bases that match TRBD1. Germline V gene sequence: CDR1 LNHDA, CDR2 SQIVND (reference sequence). The CDR3 totals 15 residues. Trimming cost V 4 bases and J 3 bases; bases outside gene matches: 7.

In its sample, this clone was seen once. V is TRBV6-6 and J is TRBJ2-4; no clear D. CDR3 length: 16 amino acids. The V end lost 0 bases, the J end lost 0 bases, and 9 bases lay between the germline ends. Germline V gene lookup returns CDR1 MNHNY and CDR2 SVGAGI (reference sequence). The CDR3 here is CASSYSTALAKNIQYF. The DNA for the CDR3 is TGTGCCAGCAGTTACTCGACCGCTCTAGCCAAAAACATTCAGTACTTC.

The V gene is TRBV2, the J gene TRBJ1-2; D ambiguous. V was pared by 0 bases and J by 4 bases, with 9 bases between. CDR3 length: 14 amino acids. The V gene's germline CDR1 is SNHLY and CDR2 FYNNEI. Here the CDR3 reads CASSEAGPTYGYTF. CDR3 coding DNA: TGTGCCAGCAGTGAAGCCGGACCGACCTATGGCTACACCTTC.

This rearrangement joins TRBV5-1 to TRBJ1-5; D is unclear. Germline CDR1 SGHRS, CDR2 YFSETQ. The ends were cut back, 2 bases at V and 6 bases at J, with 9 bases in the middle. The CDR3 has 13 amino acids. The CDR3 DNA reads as TGCGCCAGCAGCTTCGGACGAGGTCAGCCCCAGCATTTT. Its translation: CASSFGRGQPQHF.

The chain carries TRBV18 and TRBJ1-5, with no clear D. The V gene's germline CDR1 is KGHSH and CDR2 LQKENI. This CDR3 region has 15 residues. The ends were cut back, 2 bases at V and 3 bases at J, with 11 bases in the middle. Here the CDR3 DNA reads TGTGCCAGCTCACCAGGGAACGGGGTCAATCAGCCCCAGCATTTT. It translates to CASSPGNGVNQPQHF.

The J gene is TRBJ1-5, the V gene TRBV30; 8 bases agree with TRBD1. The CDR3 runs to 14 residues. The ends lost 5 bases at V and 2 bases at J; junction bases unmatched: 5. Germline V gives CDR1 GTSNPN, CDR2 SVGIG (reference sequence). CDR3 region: CAWQGQGGNQPQHF. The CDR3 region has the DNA TGTGCCTGGCAAGGACAGGGAGGCAATCAGCCCCAGCATTTT.

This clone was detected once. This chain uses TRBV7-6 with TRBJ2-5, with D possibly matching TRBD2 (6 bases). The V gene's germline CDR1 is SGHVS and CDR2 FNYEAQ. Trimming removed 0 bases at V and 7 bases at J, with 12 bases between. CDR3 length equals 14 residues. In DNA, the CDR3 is TGTGCCAGCAGCTTAGCCGGGATGCGGGGGACCCAGTACTTC. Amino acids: CASSLAGMRGTQYF.